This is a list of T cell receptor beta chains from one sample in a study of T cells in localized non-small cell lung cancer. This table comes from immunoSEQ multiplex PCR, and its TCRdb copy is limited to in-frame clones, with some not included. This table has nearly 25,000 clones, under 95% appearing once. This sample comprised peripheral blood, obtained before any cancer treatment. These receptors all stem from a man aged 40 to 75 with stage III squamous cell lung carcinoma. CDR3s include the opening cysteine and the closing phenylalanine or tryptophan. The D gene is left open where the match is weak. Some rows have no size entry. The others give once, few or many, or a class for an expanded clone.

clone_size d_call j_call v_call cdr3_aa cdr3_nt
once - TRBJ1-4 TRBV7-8 CASSLDSQSNEKLFF TGTGCCAGCAGCTTAGATTCCCAGAGCAATGAAAAACTGTTTTTT
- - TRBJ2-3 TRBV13 CASSLKGAGDTDTQYF TGTGCCAGCAGCTTAAAAGGGGCGGGCGACACAGATACGCAGTATTTT
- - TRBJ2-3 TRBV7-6 CASSFTDTQYF TGTGCCAGCAGCTTCACAGATACGCAGTATTTT
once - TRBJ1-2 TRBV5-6 CASSLADYGYTF TGTGCCAGCAGCTTGGCGGACTATGGCTACACCTTC
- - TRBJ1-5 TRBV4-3 CASSQDHAGGGNQPQHF TGCGCCAGCAGCCAAGATCACGCAGGTGGTGGCAATCAGCCCCAGCATTTT
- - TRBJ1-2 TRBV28 CASSRDGLNGYTF TGTGCCAGCAGCCGCGACGGACTCAATGGCTACACCTTC
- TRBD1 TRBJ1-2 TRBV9 CASSPRTGDVYGYTF TGTGCCAGCAGCCCTCGGACAGGGGACGTCTATGGCTACACCTTC
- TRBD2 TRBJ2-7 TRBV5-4 CARSPSGTPREQYF TGTGCCCGCAGCCCTAGCGGGACCCCTAGGGAGCAGTACTTC
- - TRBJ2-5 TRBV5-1 CASSLAVETQYF TGCGCCAGCAGCTTGGCCGTTGAGACCCAGTACTTC
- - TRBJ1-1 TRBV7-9 CASSLEAWGNTEAFF TGTGCCAGCAGCTTAGAGGCTTGGGGGAACACTGAAGCTTTCTTT
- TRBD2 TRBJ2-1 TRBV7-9 CASSFFWSASGTNNEQFF TGTGCCAGCAGCTTCTTTTGGTCCGCTAGCGGGACCAACAATGAGCAGTTCTTC
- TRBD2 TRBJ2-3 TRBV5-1 CASTRGGSVDTQYF TGCGCCAGCACCCGGGGAGGGTCGGTAGATACGCAGTATTTT
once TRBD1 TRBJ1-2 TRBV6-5 CASSRTGTLNYGYTF TGTGCCAGCAGTAGGACAGGGACTCTTAACTATGGCTACACCTTC
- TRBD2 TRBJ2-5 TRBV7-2 CASSLGGRGETQYF TGTGCCAGCAGCTTGGGCGGGAGAGGAGAGACCCAGTACTTC
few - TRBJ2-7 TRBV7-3 CASSLTSDYEQYF TGTGCCAGCAGCTTAACTAGCGACTACGAGCAGTACTTC
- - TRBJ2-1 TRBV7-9 CASSLEGNEQFF TGTGCCAGCAGCTTAGAGGGGAATGAGCAGTTCTTC
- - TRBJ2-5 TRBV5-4 CASSTGTVKETQYF TGTGCCAGCAGCACAGGCACTGTAAAAGAGACCCAGTACTTC
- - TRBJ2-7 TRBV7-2 CASSLRGADEQYF TGTGCCAGCAGCTTAAGAGGGGCGGACGAGCAGTACTTC
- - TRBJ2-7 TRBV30 CAWTRVSSYEQYF TGTGCCTGGACCCGGGTCAGTTCCTACGAGCAGTACTTC
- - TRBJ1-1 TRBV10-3 CAICSGQNTEAFF TGTGCCATCTGTTCAGGACAGAACACTGAAGCTTTCTTT
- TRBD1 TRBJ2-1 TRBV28 CASSLYDPGRGPYNEQFF TGTGCCAGCAGTCTTTATGATCCGGGCAGGGGGCCTTACAATGAGCAGTTCTTC
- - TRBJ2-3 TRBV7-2 CASSLNSPGTDTQYF TGTGCCAGCAGCTTAAACTCGCCTGGCACAGATACGCAGTATTTT
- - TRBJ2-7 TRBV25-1 CASSQDGGFEQYF TGCGCCAGCAGCCAAGACGGGGGTTTCGAGCAGTACTTC
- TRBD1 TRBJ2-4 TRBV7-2 CASSPTGGRNIQYF TGTGCCAGCAGCCCCACAGGGGGCCGAAACATTCAGTACTTC
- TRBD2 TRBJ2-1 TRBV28 CASSFHSGSRYNEQFF TGTGCCAGCAGTTTCCATAGCGGGAGCAGGTACAATGAGCAGTTCTTC
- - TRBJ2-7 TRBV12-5 CASAPGNSYEQYF TGTGCTAGTGCCCCCGGGAACTCCTACGAGCAGTACTTC
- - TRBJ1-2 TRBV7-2 CASSHVGQYGYTF TGTGCCAGCAGCCATGTGGGGCAGTATGGCTACACCTTC
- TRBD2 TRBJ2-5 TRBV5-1 CASSASGGQETQYF TGCGCCAGCAGCGCTAGCGGGGGACAAGAGACCCAGTACTTC
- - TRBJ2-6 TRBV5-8 CASSYRYETGANVLTF TGTGCCAGCAGCTACCGTTACGAGACTGGGGCCAACGTCCTGACTTTC
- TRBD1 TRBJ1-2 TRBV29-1 CSVTTTGLSNEGYTF TGCAGCGTCACTACGACAGGGTTAAGTAATGAGGGCTACACCTTC
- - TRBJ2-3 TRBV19 CATLAQGSTDTQYF TGTGCCACCTTAGCACAAGGTAGCACAGATACGCAGTATTTT
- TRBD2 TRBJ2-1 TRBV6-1 CATPAGGLNEQFF TGTGCCACTCCAGCGGGAGGCTTGAATGAGCAGTTCTTC
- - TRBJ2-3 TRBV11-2 CASSTGRYTDTQYF TGTGCCAGCTCCACTGGGAGATACACAGATACGCAGTATTTT
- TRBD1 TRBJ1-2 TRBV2 CASIPTGSNYGYTF TGTGCCAGCATCCCGACAGGGTCTAACTATGGCTACACCTTC
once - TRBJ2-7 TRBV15 CATSRGRGLGYEQYF TGTGCCACCAGCAGAGGTCGAGGGTTGGGTTACGAGCAGTACTTC
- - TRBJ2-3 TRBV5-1 CASSLGGKLTDTQYF TGCGCCAGCAGCTTGGGAGGTAAACTCACAGATACGCAGTATTTT
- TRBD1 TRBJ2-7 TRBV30 CAWAGTGGNEQYF TGTGCCTGGGCCGGGACAGGGGGAAACGAGCAGTACTTC
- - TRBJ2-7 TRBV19 CASSTKTDWYEQYF TGTGCCAGTAGTACCAAGACGGACTGGTACGAGCAGTACTTC
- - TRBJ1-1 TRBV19 CASSSRQATNTEAFF TGTGCCAGTAGTTCCCGACAGGCGACGAACACTGAAGCTTTCTTT